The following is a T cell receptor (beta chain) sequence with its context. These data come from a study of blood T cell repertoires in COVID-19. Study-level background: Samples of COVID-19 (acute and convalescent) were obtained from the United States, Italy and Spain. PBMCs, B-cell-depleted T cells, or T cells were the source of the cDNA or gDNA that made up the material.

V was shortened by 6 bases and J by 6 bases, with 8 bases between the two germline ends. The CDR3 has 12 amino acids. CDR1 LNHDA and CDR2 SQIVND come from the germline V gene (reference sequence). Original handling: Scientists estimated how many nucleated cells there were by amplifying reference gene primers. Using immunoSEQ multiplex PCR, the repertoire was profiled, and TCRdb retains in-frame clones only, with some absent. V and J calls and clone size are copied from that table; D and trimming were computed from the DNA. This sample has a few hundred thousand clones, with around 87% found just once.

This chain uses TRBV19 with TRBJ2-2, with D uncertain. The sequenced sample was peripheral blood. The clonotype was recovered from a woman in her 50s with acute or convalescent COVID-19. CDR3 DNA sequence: TGTGCCAGTAGAGTCCTAGCCGGGGAGCTGTTTTTT. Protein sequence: CASRVLAGELFF. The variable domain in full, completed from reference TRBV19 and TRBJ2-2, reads DGGITQSPKYLFRKEGQNVTLSCEQNLNHDAMYWYRQDPGQGLRLIYYSQIVNDFQKGDIAEGYSVSREKKESFPLTVTSAQKNPTAFYLCASRVLAGELFFGEGSRLTVL.